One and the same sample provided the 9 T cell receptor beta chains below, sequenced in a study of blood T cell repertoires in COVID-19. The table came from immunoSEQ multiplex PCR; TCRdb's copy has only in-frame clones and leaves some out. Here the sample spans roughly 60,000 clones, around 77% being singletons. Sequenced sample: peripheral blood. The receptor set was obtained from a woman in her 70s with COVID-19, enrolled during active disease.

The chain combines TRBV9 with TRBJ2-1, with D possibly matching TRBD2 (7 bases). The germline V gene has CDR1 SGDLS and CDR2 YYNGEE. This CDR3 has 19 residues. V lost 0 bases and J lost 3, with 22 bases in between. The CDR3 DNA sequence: TGTGCCAGCAGCGTAGAGGTCGGAACTAGGGGGGGCGGCTACAATGAGCAGTTCTTC. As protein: CASSVEVGTRGGGYNEQFF.

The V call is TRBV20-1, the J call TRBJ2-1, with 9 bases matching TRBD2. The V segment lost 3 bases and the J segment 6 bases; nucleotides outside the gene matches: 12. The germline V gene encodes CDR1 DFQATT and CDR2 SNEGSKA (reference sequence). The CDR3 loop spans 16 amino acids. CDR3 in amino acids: CSASVASGEIGNEQFF. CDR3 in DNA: TGCAGTGCTAGTGTTGCTAGCGGGGAAATCGGCAATGAGCAGTTCTTC.

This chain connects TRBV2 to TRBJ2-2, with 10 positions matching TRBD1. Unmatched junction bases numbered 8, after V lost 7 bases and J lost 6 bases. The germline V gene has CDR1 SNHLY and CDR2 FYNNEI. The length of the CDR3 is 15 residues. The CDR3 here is CASMKDRGKAGELFF. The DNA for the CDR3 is TGTGCCAGCATGAAGGACAGGGGGAAGGCCGGGGAGCTGTTTTTT.

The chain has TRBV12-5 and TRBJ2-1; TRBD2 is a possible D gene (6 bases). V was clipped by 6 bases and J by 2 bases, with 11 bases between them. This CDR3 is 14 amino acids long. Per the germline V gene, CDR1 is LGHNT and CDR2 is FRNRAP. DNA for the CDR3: TGTGCTAGTGGGACTAGTGCAACCTACAATGAGCAGTTCTTC. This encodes CASGTSATYNEQFF.

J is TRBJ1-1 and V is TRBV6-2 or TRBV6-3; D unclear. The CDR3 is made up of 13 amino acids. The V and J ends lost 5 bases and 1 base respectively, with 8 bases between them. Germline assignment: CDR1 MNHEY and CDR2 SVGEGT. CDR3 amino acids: CASSTDGNTEAFF. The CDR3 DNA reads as TGTGCCAGCAGTACAGACGGGAACACTGAAGCTTTCTTT.

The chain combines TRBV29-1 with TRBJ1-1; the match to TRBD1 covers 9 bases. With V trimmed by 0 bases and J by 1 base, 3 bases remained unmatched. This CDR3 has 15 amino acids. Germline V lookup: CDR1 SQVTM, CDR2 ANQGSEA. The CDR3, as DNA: TGCAGCGTTGAAGAACCGGGACAGGGGAACACTGAAGCTTTCTTT. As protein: CSVEEPGQGNTEAFF.

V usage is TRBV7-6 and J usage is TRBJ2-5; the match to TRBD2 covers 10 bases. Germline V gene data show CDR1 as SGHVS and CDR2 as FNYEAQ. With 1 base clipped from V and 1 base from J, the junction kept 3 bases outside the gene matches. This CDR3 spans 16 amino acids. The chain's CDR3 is CASSLVASGGQETQYF. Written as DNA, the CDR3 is TGTGCCAGCAGCTTAGTGGCTAGCGGGGGCCAAGAGACCCAGTACTTC. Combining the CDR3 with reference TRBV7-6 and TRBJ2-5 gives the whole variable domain GAGVSQSPRYKVTKRGQDVALRCDPISGHVSLYWYRQALGQGPEFLTYFNYEAQQDKSGLPNDRFSAERPEGSISTLTIQRTEQRDSAMYRCASSLVASGGQETQYFGPGTRLLVL.

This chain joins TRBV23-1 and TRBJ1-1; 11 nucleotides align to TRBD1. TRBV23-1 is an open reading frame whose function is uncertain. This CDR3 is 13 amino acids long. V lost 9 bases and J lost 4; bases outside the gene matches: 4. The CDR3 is CASGGTGGTEAFF. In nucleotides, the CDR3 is TGCGCCAGTGGGGGGACAGGGGGCACTGAAGCTTTCTTT.

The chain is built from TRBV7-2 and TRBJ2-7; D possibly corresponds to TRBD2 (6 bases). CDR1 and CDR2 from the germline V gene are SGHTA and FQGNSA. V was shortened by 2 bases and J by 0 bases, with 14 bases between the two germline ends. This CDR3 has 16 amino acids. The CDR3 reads CASSLRAGTTSYEQYF. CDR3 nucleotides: TGTGCCAGCAGCTTAAGGGCGGGAACTACCTCCTACGAGCAGTACTTC.